The source of this T cell receptor (beta chain) is a study of blood T cell repertoires in COVID-19 (TCRdb year 2020). Context from the whole study: The collaborator samples originated in the United States, Italy and Spain and spanned the acute and convalescent phases of COVID-19. The repertoires were released in a freely available public database intended as a resource for research on the immune response to SARS-CoV-2. HLA class I and class II types, where available, came from metadata supplied by the sample provider rather than from assay-based typing. The samples were drawn from two sources: the first 160 participants of the ongoing ImmuneRACE study, and about 1,300 subjects contributed by 6 global collaborators. The prospective study material was composed of cDNA or gDNA derived from T cells, B-cell-depleted T cells, or PBMCs. The sample metadata nearly always contained a de-identified subject ID, COVID-19 status, age in years and sex. The dataset comprised deeply sampled blood TCRbeta repertoires from subjects exposed to, actively infected with, or recovered from COVID-19.

A single count supports this clone. Its cognate antigen has yet to be identified. No base qualities exist here, and no much larger clone lies one base off it. Study-level results and caveats: Clinical and demographic metadata were provided uncurated, with the amount varying by source and participant.

As encoded in the germline V gene, CDR1 is SGHRS while CDR2 is YFSETQ. Spanning cysteine to phenylalanine, the CDR3 consists of 16 amino acids. Just CDR3 DNA is preserved here, 48 bases in frame from base 1. Clipping removes 0 bases from V and 8 bases from J, with 8 as the unmatched junction base count. The immunoSEQ Assay, a bias-controlled multiplex PCR, was used to amplify TCRbeta CDR3 regions from genomic DNA. In the original analysis: Nucleated cell counts per sample were estimated from amplification of reference gene primers within the assay. Sequence reads were collapsed and filtered to measure the absolute abundance of every unique TCRbeta CDR3 rearrangement. For each sample, productive Simpson clonality was calculated by taking the square root of Simpson's diversity index across productive rearrangements. The source is immuneACCESS, and TCRdb retained only in-frame sequences with V and J called. Part of the clones is not carried over; for the studies checked, unresolved V genes explain less than half of this, and the remainder is unexplained. The DNA gave D and trimming, while V, J and clone size come from that table. In all, the sample holds fewer than 120,000 clones, and around 68% of those were seen once. Under 10% of the sample lies in the top ten.

Collaborating institutions collected whole blood in K2EDTA tubes following their own protocols. For TCRbeta analysis, collaborator samples were shipped as frozen whole blood, as isolated PBMCs, or as DNA extracted from either sample type. This TCR came from an older woman with acute or convalescent COVID-19. Sequencing was done on a sample of peripheral blood. The V and J segments used are TRBV5-1 and TRBJ1-6, and TRBD1 matches 7 of the central bases. The nucleotide sequence reads as follows: TGCGCCAGCAGCTTGGCTGGCCAGGGGGTCTATTCACCCCTCCACTTT. Its protein is CASSLAGQGVYSPLHF.